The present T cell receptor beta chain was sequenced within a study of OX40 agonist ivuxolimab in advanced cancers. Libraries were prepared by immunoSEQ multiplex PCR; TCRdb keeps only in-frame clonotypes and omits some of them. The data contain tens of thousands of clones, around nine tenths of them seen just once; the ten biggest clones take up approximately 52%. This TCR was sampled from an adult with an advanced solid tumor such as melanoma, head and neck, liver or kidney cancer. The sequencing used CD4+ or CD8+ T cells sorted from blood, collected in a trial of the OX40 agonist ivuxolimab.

Written as DNA, the CDR3 is TGCAGCGCAACCCGACAGGACCCGTCCTACAATGAGCAGTTCTTC. Amino acids: CSATRQDPSYNEQFF. The chain couples TRBV29-1 to TRBJ2-1; possibly TRBD1 for D (6 bases). V lost 7 bases, J lost 1 base, and 17 bases lay in between. Per the germline V gene, CDR1 is SQVTM and CDR2 is ANQGSEA. This CDR3 has 15 amino acids.